This T cell receptor beta chain was sequenced during a study of tumor-infiltrating lymphocytes in primary liver carcinoma (dated by TCRdb to 2015 to 2018). For context, the study as a whole: Surgical resection was performed in China between 2015 and early 2016 on about 5 patients with histopathologically diagnosed primary liver carcinoma. For each liver tumor, the study sampled five regions along with adjacent normal tissue and blood, and applied TCRbeta repertoire sequencing, expression microarrays and whole-exome sequencing. Roughly 3.5 to 7.5 million productive TCRbeta reads were obtained per sample, and no significant difference in read depth was found between tissue types. The five patients had tumors staged T1-T3 N0M0, with maximum diameters ranging from about 4 to 11 cm. Of the five patients (three men and two women, aged 30 to 69 years), four had hepatocellular carcinoma and one had combined HCC and intrahepatic cholangiocarcinoma. Technical replicate repertoires showed high reproducibility, with mean shared-clone rates approximately 0.87 and correlation coefficients above 0.95. A total of about 35 specimens from 5 patients, comprising approximately 25 tumor regions, 5 adjacent noncancerous liver tissues and 5 peripheral blood samples, were covered by TCRbeta repertoire sequencing.

About this clonotype itself: The target of this receptor is not known. Compared with germline, one end of the junction differs, possibly owing to a read error.

A constant-region primer and ProtoScript II reverse transcriptase were used to reverse-transcribe TCRbeta-specific cDNA from approximately 500 ng total RNA. TCRbeta libraries were built with three nested multiplex PCR rounds, a slightly modified ARM-PCR procedure. The first two PCR rounds used multiplex TRBV1-TRBV30 forward primers with a Cbeta reverse primer, each for approximately 9 cycles. A final 25-cycle PCR with Deep VentR polymerase added sample barcodes and Illumina adapters. Before sequencing, amplicons of 200-500 bp were gel-purified using a QIAquick gel extraction kit. An Illumina HiSeq 2500 was used to sequence the TCRbeta amplicons with 250-bp paired-end reads. Per the original workflow: Trimmomatic v0.33 was used to quality-trim the reads, and FLASH v1.2.11 was used to merge paired reads so that full CDR3 sequences could be recovered. V, D and J germline segments were assigned to the rearranged TCRbeta sequences by MiGEC v1.2.1b. Clonotype statistics and Shannon-Wiener diversity indices were calculated with VDJtools v1.0.0. To cut down on sampling bias, every analysis after diversity analysis relied on just the 250 most abundant clonotypes from each sample. The raw public reads went through TCRdb reprocessing: fastp at Q25, MiXCR clone calling, in-frame beta chains kept. Here each entry gathers all rows of one CDR3 protein and keeps the most common genes and DNA. The V and J calls, along with clone size, are taken from TCRdb and not from the paper's own processing. This sample gives approximately 300,000 distinct CDR3 sequences in total; 50% to 70% of them show up just once. The ten largest clones add up to roughly 9% of the sample.

RNA from unsorted whole blood was extracted with TRIzol reagent, and germline DNA was obtained with the DNeasy Blood & Tissue kit. Patients had chronic HBV infection and were treatment-naive at sampling. Approximately 3.9 milliliters of peripheral blood were collected into K2EDTA tubes before surgery. Points the paper makes about the study in general: Repertoire overlap was found to be higher between tumor regions (mean around 35%) than between tumor-adjacent (around 17%) or tumor-blood (around 14%) pairs, consistent with antigen-driven expansion. Because only the TCR beta chain was sequenced and unpaired alpha chains were not captured, true repertoire diversity is likely underestimated. Compared with blood, tumors had a significantly larger share of the repertoire taken up by the top 250 clones (p = 0.039). Since the samples were bulk and unsorted, there was no way to compare CD4+ and CD8+ T cell repertoires. With just a handful of patients in the study, the authors point out that the findings should be validated in a larger study.

The CDR3 holds 13 amino acids from the cysteine to the phenylalanine. Only the CDR3 DNA stays, 39 bases, in frame from base 1. The sequencing sample was made of peripheral blood. The chain is assembled from TRBV12-3 or TRBV12-4 and TRBJ2-3, with 9 junctional bases fitting TRBD2. This clonotype was obtained from a man aged 40-55 years with primary liver carcinoma and hepatitis B virus infection. The DNA sequence is given as TGTGCCAGCAGCCCCATAGCGGGAGATACACAGTGTTTT. Translation gives CASSPIAGDTQCF.